One and the same sample provided the 2 T cell receptor beta chains below, sequenced in a study of prognosis after radiotherapy for stage I lung cancer. Genomic DNA was subjected to two-round multiplex PCR for amplification of TCR beta CDR3. During first-round PCR, primers specific to each TRBV and TRBJ gene were used. TCRdb redid the calling of the multiplex PCR reads with MiXCR, one entry per CDR3 protein. The sample gives around 20,000 distinct CDR3 sequences, around 46% of which show up once; 30% to 40% is in the top ten. The sequencing here drew on PBMCs, taken before or after stereotactic body radiation therapy (not recorded which). The origin of the receptors is a donor aged 50 or older with non-small cell lung cancer.

This clonotype was detected once. At one boundary the junction diverges from the germline segment, which might be a read error. J is TRBJ1-1 and V is TRBV9; tentative D call: TRBD1 (5 bases). Germline V gene sequence: CDR1 SGDLS, CDR2 YYNGEE. The CDR3 sequence is 16 residues long. This chain's CDR3 is CASSPLQVISNTESFF. The CDR3, as DNA: TGTGCCAGCAGCCCGTTACAGGTAATATCGAACACTGAATCTTTCTTT.

This clonotype was observed many times. The V call is TRBV7-9, the J call TRBJ2-1; D is possibly TRBD2 (6 bases). V shed 1 base and J shed 9 bases, with 13 bases lying between them. The CDR3 sequence is 14 residues long. Germline V gene sequence: CDR1 SEHNR, CDR2 FQNEAQ (reference sequence). The CDR3 spells CASSLVSGPGEQFF. The DNA for the CDR3 is TGTGCCAGCAGCTTAGTCAGCGGGCCCGGTGAGCAGTTCTTC.